Here is one T cell receptor (beta chain) with its context. Antigen specificity is unknown. The PCR made use of 60 Vbeta and 13 Jbeta primers. The protocol was immunoSEQ multiplex PCR, while the TCRdb copy is restricted to in-frame clones and leaves out a portion. This sample has roughly 100,000 clones, with around a tenth found just once. This record belongs to a study of cytomegalovirus exposure and HLA in healthy donors. Study-wide points: Later work associated approximately 17,000 TCR beta sequences with HLA alleles at 0.05 false discovery rate.

The CDR3 extends over 14 amino acids. V gave up 3 bases and J gave up 4 bases, with 9 bases separating them. CDR1 is ENHRY, CDR2 SYGVKD, per germline. The genes are TRBV10-3 and TRBJ1-4; no clear D. Sequenced input: PBMCs. The clonotype was recovered from a man between 35 and 55 years old in good health and CMV-seropositive. The CDR3 loop is CAISESALNEKLFF. CDR3 DNA: TGTGCCATCAGTGAATCCGCACTTAATGAAAAACTGTTTTTT.